The 14 T cell receptor beta chains reported below all come from one sample, sequenced in a study of cytomegalovirus exposure and HLA in healthy donors. PCR employed 60 Vbeta and 13 Jbeta primers. This table comes from immunoSEQ multiplex PCR, and its TCRdb copy is limited to in-frame clones, with some not included. The table has a few hundred thousand clones, 70% to 90% seen once; the top ten hold approximately 2%. The specimen sequenced was PBMCs. All receptors derive from a woman between 18 and 29 years old in good health and CMV-seronegative.

The chain uses TRBV7-2 and TRBJ2-3; D gene uncertain. Germline CDR1 SGHTA, CDR2 FQGNSA. This CDR3 has 14 amino acids. V dropped 5 bases and J dropped 5 bases, with 14 bases sitting between them. This CDR3 is CASSLRVGGDTQYF. CDR3 bases: TGTGCCAGCAGCCTTCGGGTAGGCGGAGATACGCAGTATTTT.

The V and J genes are TRBV7-9 and TRBJ2-2; D is perhaps TRBD2 (6 bases). The V end was cut by 3 bases, the J end by 7 bases, with 15 bases between. The CDR3 extends over 15 amino acids. Germline CDR1 reads SEHNR; CDR2 reads FQNEAQ (reference sequence). CDR3 loop: CASSLGGARGGELFF. Here the CDR3 DNA reads TGTGCCAGCAGCTTGGGCGGGGCCCGGGGCGGGGAGCTGTTTTTT.

The J gene is TRBJ2-1, the V gene TRBV5-5; D is perhaps TRBD1 (7 bases). V was shortened by 4 bases and J by 6 bases, with 20 bases between the two germline ends. This CDR3 spans 16 amino acids. CDR1 and CDR2 (germline): SGHKS, YYEKEE (reference sequence). The CDR3 DNA sequence: TGTGCCAGCAGCCCCCAGACAGGGATGGGACTCAATGAGCAGTTCTTC. Translation: CASSPQTGMGLNEQFF.

This rearrangement joins TRBV9 to TRBJ1-3; D is undetermined. The V end lost 6 bases, the J end lost 2 bases, and 15 bases lay between the germline ends. In germline, CDR1 is SGDLS, CDR2 YYNGEE. This CDR3 has 15 amino acids. CDR3 in DNA: TGTGCCAGCACCCCCGGGTGGGGAGCTGGAAACACCATATATTTT. It yields the protein CASTPGWGAGNTIYF.

V usage is TRBV10-3 and J usage is TRBJ2-7; 7 nucleotides line up with TRBD1. With V trimmed by 2 bases and J by 3 bases, 7 bases remained unmatched. The CDR3 length is 15 residues. Germline V lookup: CDR1 ENHRY, CDR2 SYGVKD. The CDR3 DNA reads as TGTGCCATCAGTGAGACGGGACAGCCAGACTACGAGCAGTACTTC. Its protein product is CAISETGQPDYEQYF.

This clone was picked up one time. V and J are TRBV11-2 and TRBJ1-6; D ambiguous. From germline, CDR1 is SGHAT and CDR2 FQNNGV. V was cut by 1 base and J by 11 bases, with 9 bases left in between. CDR3 length equals 13 residues. CDR3 DNA sequence: TGTGCCAGCAGCTTAGGAGGCCCGGCACCCCTCCACTTT. This sequence encodes CASSLGGPAPLHF.

This chain connects TRBV27 to TRBJ2-1; D not resolved. CDR3 length: 16 amino acids. Trimming removed 0 bases at V and 3 bases at J, with 12 bases between. Germline assignment: CDR1 MNHEY and CDR2 SMNVEV (reference sequence). The CDR3 coding sequence is TGTGCCAGCAGTTTATCCCCGGAGCTAAACTACAATGAGCAGTTCTTC. It is translated as CASSLSPELNYNEQFF.

The chain has TRBV6-1 and TRBJ1-1, with D possibly TRBD1 on 5 matching bases. The CDR3 is made up of 13 amino acids. V lost 5 bases and J lost 5, with 12 bases in between. CDR1 is MNHNS and CDR2 is SASEGT in the germline V gene. The CDR3 DNA follows: TGTGCCAGCAGTCAGACCAGGGTTACTGAAGCTTTCTTT. This translates into CASSQTRVTEAFF.

The chain employs TRBV15 and TRBJ2-1, with 7 positions matching TRBD1. V lost 4 bases and J lost 5; bases outside the gene matches: 5. Germline V gives CDR1 LNHNV, CDR2 YYDKDF (reference sequence). The CDR3 consists of 14 residues. Here the CDR3 reads CATSMDRPNNEQFF. CDR3 nucleotides: TGTGCCACCAGCATGGACAGGCCAAACAATGAGCAGTTCTTC.

The chain is built from TRBV6-1 and TRBJ1-1; D is unresolved. The CDR3 extends over 11 amino acids. Germline CDR1 is MNHNS and CDR2 is SASEGT. Trimming left V 6 bases short and J 10 bases short, with 12 bases between. The CDR3, as DNA: TGTGCCAGCAGCGAATTCAGTGCAGCTTTCTTT. The encoded protein is CASSEFSAAFF.

J is TRBJ1-5 and V is TRBV9, with 7 bases aligning to TRBD1. Germline trimming cut 5 bases from V and 2 bases from J; bases unmatched to any gene: 4. The germline CDR1 and CDR2 sequences are SGDLS and YYNGEE. The CDR3 has 14 residues. The CDR3 DNA reads TGTGCCAGCAGTGGAGGACAGGGCAATCAGCCCCAGCATTTT. It yields the protein CASSGGQGNQPQHF.

J is TRBJ1-2 and V is TRBV7-2; unclear D gene. V lost 3 bases and J 2 bases, leaving 13 bases between the germline ends. From germline, CDR1 is SGHTA and CDR2 FQGNSA. This CDR3 contains 15 residues. CDR3 sequence (DNA): TGTGCCAGCAGCTTTCCGCGGGTTCCCAACTATGGCTACACCTTC. It translates to CASSFPRVPNYGYTF.

In DNA form, the CDR3 reads TGCGCCAGCAGCCCATCGTCGGGGGGCGCAGGCTATGGCTACACCTTC. Translated, it gives CASSPSSGGAGYGYTF. The chain has TRBV5-1 and TRBJ1-2; D possibly corresponds to TRBD1 (6 bases). This CDR3 spans 16 amino acids. V dropped 4 bases and J dropped 4 bases, with 20 bases sitting between them. Germline V gene sequence: CDR1 SGHRS, CDR2 YFSETQ.

The rearrangement uses TRBV6-5 and TRBJ2-5; 8 bases match TRBD2. This CDR3 contains 15 residues. Losses at the gene ends were 5 bases for V and 5 bases for J; bases not matched to a gene: 10. Germline values: CDR1 MNHEY, CDR2 SVGAGI. CDR3 DNA: TGTGCCAGCAGTGCCGCGGTCGGGGGGGTCGAGACCCAGTACTTC. This gives the protein CASSAAVGGVETQYF.